The next 29 T cell receptor beta chains were all read from a single sample in a study of molecular identifiers for immune sequencing clone quantification. TCRdb re-analysed the PCR reads in MiXCR, keeping a single row per CDR3 protein. The sample has tens of thousands of distinct CDR3 sequences, over 15% seen once. Sequenced input: naive CD8+ T cells from blood, with Jurkat cell RNA spiked in. Subset meaning: FACS-sorted CD8+CD4-CCR7+CD45RA+ naive T cells. The receptor source for this set is a human donor in good health. Some libraries in this study had Jurkat cell RNA spiked in.

Many counts were recorded for this clonotype. V and J are TRBV7-2 and TRBJ1-3; D is undetermined. Germline V gene sequence: CDR1 SGHTA, CDR2 FQGNSA. The V end was cut by 2 bases, the J end by 2 bases, with 4 bases between. This CDR3 region has 13 residues. CDR3 sequence (DNA): TGTGCCAGCAGCTTACCACCTGGAAACACCATATATTTT. It translates to CASSLPPGNTIYF. Full variable domain (outside the CDR3, taken from reference TRBV7-2 and TRBJ1-3): GAGVSQSPSNKVTEKGKDVELRCDPISGHTALYWYRQSLGQGLEFLIYFQGNSAPDKSGLPSDRFSAERTGGSVSTLTIQRTQQEDSAVYLCASSLPPGNTIYFGEGSWLTVV.

In its sample, this clonotype was seen many times. The chain uses TRBV3-1 and TRBJ1-5; a weak D match, TRBD1 (5 bases). Germline CDR1 is LGHDT and CDR2 is YNNKEL (reference sequence). Trimming stripped 8 bases from V and 6 bases from J, with 14 bases between. The CDR3 covers 13 residues. This chain's CDR3 is CASSGAGGQPQHF. DNA for the CDR3: TGTGCCAGCTCAGGCGCGGGGGGTCAGCCCCAGCATTTT. The full variable domain, with the rest looked up from reference TRBV3-1 and TRBJ1-5, is DTAVSQTPKYLVTQMGNDKSIKCEQNLGHDTMYWYKQDSKKFLKIMFSYNNKELIINETVPNRFSPKSPDKAHLNLHINSLELGDSAVYFCASSGAGGQPQHFGDGTRLSIL.

This clonotype was recorded many times. This CDR3 is CASSHSWGLPVDTQYF. For the CDR3, the DNA is TGCGCCAGCAGCCACTCGTGGGGGCTGCCCGTGGATACGCAGTATTTT. This sequence joins TRBV4-3 and TRBJ2-3; D possibly corresponds to TRBD1 (6 bases). From germline, CDR1 is LGHNA and CDR2 YSLEER. Trimming shortened V by 3 bases and J by 6 bases, and 19 bases separated the two germline ends. The CDR3 loop spans 16 amino acids.

This clonotype came up many times. The chain combines TRBV24-1 with TRBJ2-2; a possible D gene is TRBD1 (6 bases). This CDR3 is built from 18 residues. The V end lost 2 bases, the J end lost 2 bases, and 17 bases lay between the germline ends. CDR1 is KGHDR, CDR2 SFDVKD, per germline. CDR3 DNA: TGTGCCACCAGTGATTCCCCCTACCGGGACACAAACACCGGGGAGCTGTTTTTT. Its translation is CATSDSPYRDTNTGELFF.

This clonotype was seen repeatedly, ten times or more. The V call is TRBV7-3, the J call TRBJ2-3; 7 nucleotides line up with TRBD1. This CDR3 has 15 amino acids. V shed 4 bases, J shed 6 bases, and the junction held 10 bases outside the gene matches. The germline gives CDR1 SGHTA, CDR2 FQGTGA. The DNA of the CDR3 is TGTGCCAGCAGCTCCATAGACAGGGATCGTGATACGCAGTATTTT. This encodes CASSSIDRDRDTQYF.

This clonotype was recorded at least ten times. V and J are TRBV12-3 or TRBV12-4 and TRBJ1-1, with 12 nucleotides matching TRBD1. This CDR3 contains 16 residues. V shed 5 bases, J shed 1 base, and the junction held 5 bases outside the gene matches. DNA for the CDR3: TGTGCCAGCAGTCCGGGACAGGGGGCGTGGAACACTGAAGCTTTCTTT. It is translated as CASSPGQGAWNTEAFF.

This clonotype was observed many times. The rearrangement joins TRBV12-3 or TRBV12-4 to TRBJ1-2; D is uncertain. The ends were cut back, 6 bases at V and 8 bases at J, with 13 bases in the middle. The CDR3 is 12 amino acids. The CDR3 coding sequence is TGTGCCAGCAGCTGGGTGACTGGAGGCTACACCTTC. It translates to CASSWVTGGYTF.

There are a few counts of this clonotype. One base away lies a much larger clone, so this may be a sequencing read error. The J gene is TRBJ1-1, the V gene TRBV12-3 or TRBV12-4; 8 bases are shared with TRBD1. This CDR3 has 15 residues. CDR3 sequence reads: CASRLPGGSNTEALF. Here the CDR3 DNA reads TGTGCCAGCAGACTTCCAGGGGGCTCGAACACTGAAGCTCTCTTT.

This clonotype has only a few counts. V and J are TRBV10-3 and TRBJ2-3; 12 bases map to TRBD2. The CDR3 is 19 residues long. The trim removed 4 bases at V and 0 bases at J, leaving 11 bases unmatched. Germline V gene sequence: CDR1 ENHRY, CDR2 SYGVKD. The chain's CDR3 is CAISGIRTSGKGSTDTQYF. CDR3 DNA sequence: TGTGCCATCAGTGGTATCAGGACTAGCGGGAAGGGTAGCACAGATACGCAGTATTTT.

This clonotype was observed many times. The rearrangement links TRBV19 to TRBJ2-1; D call uncertain. The V end was cut by 1 base, the J end by 9 bases, with 13 bases between. The CDR3 is 14 amino acids. The germline V gene has CDR1 LNHDA and CDR2 SQIVND (reference sequence). CDR3 region: CASSIAPPSSEQFF. The CDR3 DNA follows: TGTGCCAGTAGTATAGCCCCACCTTCGAGTGAGCAGTTCTTC.

This clonotype has at least ten counts. This chain uses TRBV7-3 with TRBJ2-7, with 15 bases aligning to TRBD2. J was trimmed by 5 bases and V by 4 bases; bases with no gene match: 27. The germline V gene has CDR1 SGHTA and CDR2 FQGTGA. This CDR3 has 23 residues. Here the CDR3 reads CASSSVWVEAGLAGGPTANEQYF. DNA for the CDR3: TGTGCCAGCAGCTCAGTATGGGTGGAAGCCGGACTAGCGGGAGGGCCCACTGCCAACGAGCAGTACTTC.

Comments on this clonotype: The junction does not match germline at one end; this may be a read error. The CDR3 nucleotides read TGTGCCAGCAGCTCGAGGGGTTTTAACTCCTACGAGCAGTACTTC. It is translated as CASSSRGFNSYEQYF. This chain links TRBV5-3 with TRBJ2-7; D might be TRBD1 or TRBD2, each matching 5 bases. TRBV5-3 is treated as an ORF (open reading frame) with a function not yet certain. The CDR3 is 15 residues long.

This clonotype was counted between two and nine times. This may be a read error: a much more frequent sequence differs by one nucleotide. The chain couples TRBV4-3 to TRBJ2-5; 15 bases are a match to TRBD2. Germline CDR1 and CDR2: LGHNA and YSLEER. This CDR3 has 18 residues. The DNA of the CDR3 is TGCACCAGCAGCCCGCCGGGACTAGCGGGGGGTTACCAAGAGACCCAGTACTTC. This encodes CTSSPPGLAGGYQETQYF.

The chain is built from TRBV4-2 and TRBJ1-1; D possibly corresponds to TRBD1 (5 bases). This CDR3 comprises 15 residues. V was clipped by 0 bases and J by 2 bases, with 10 bases between them. CDR1 and CDR2 from the germline V gene are LGHNA and YNFKEQ. This chain's CDR3 is CASSQDHRTNTEAFF. For the CDR3, the DNA is TGTGCCAGCAGCCAAGATCACAGGACTAACACTGAAGCTTTCTTT.

This clonotype was seen ten or more times. The V gene is TRBV12-3 or TRBV12-4, the J gene TRBJ2-7, with 10 nucleotides matching TRBD1. CDR3 length: 14 amino acids. Trimming cost V 3 bases and J 5 bases; bases outside gene matches: 4. The CDR3 nucleotides read TGTGCCAGCAGTTTTGGGACAGGGGTCCACGAGCAGTACTTC. Its protein is CASSFGTGVHEQYF.

At least ten counts were recorded for this clonotype. The chain links TRBV29-1 to TRBJ1-4; unclear D gene. This CDR3 region has 13 residues. Trimming took off 7 bases at V and 0 bases at J, with 9 bases between the two ends. Germline V gene lookup returns CDR1 SQVTM and CDR2 ANQGSEA. Written as DNA, the CDR3 is TGCAGCGCCACCAGCCCAACTAATGAAAAACTGTTTTTT. Translated, it gives CSATSPTNEKLFF.

This clonotype was counted ten times or more. This rearrangement joins TRBV5-4 to TRBJ2-7; TRBD1 agrees at 11 bases. The V and J ends lost 3 bases and 3 bases, in that order; junction bases with no gene match: 2. The germline CDR1 and CDR2 sequences are SGHNT and YYREEE (reference sequence). CDR3 length: 14 amino acids. CDR3 sequence: CASSWGTGGYEQYF. CDR3 DNA sequence: TGTGCCAGCAGCTGGGGGACAGGGGGCTACGAGCAGTACTTC.

This clonotype was recorded at least ten times. The V and J genes are TRBV7-9 and TRBJ2-7; either TRBD1 or TRBD2 may supply D (7 bases each). Deletions cut 5 bases from V and 4 bases from J, with 18 bases between. The germline gives CDR1 SEHNR, CDR2 FQNEAQ (reference sequence). CDR3 length: 15 amino acids. The CDR3 DNA reads as TGTGCCAGCAGCCCAGGGGGGGACAGTAAGTACGAGCAGTACTTC. Protein sequence: CASSPGGDSKYEQYF.

This clonotype was observed many times. The chain carries TRBV4-1 and TRBJ1-2; 8 bases align to TRBD1. This CDR3 contains 16 residues. V gave up 3 bases and J gave up 4 bases; unmatched junction bases: 10. Per germline, CDR1 MGHRA and CDR2 YSYEKL. In DNA form, the CDR3 reads TGCGCCAGCAGCCACTTGGTCGGACAGGGAGTCTATGGCTACACCTTC. This sequence encodes CASSHLVGQGVYGYTF.

This clonotype was seen ten or more times. The chain links TRBV2 to TRBJ2-1; D unclear. Trimming shortened V by 8 bases and J by 6 bases, and 14 bases separated the two germline ends. The CDR3 covers 13 residues. In germline, CDR1 is SNHLY, CDR2 FYNNEI. CDR3: CASPDPLRNEQFF. CDR3 sequence (DNA): TGTGCCAGCCCTGACCCTCTACGCAATGAGCAGTTCTTC.

Here the CDR3 DNA reads TGTGCCAGCGGCGGGGGACCAGCGAGGACCGGGGAGCTGTTTTTT. This codes for CASGGGPARTGELFF. V is TRBV11-3 and J is TRBJ2-2; TRBD2 aligns across 7 bases. V gave up 8 bases and J gave up 5 bases; unmatched junction bases: 11. CDR1 and CDR2 (germline): SGHNT, YENEEA. The CDR3 sequence is 15 residues long.

This clonotype has ten or more counts. DNA for the CDR3: TGTGCCAGCAGTGTCTATACAGGGGGCAATCAGCCCCAGCATTTT. Translating it yields CASSVYTGGNQPQHF. The chain joins TRBV2 to TRBJ1-5; 7 bases are shared with TRBD1. This CDR3 region has 15 residues. The V gene end was trimmed by 4 bases and the J gene end by 2 bases; junction bases not matched to a gene: 5. Germline CDR1 and CDR2: SNHLY and FYNNEI.

This clonotype was seen repeatedly, ten times or more. V gene TRBV5-5 combines with J gene TRBJ2-7; 10 bases map to TRBD1. The length of the CDR3 is 14 residues. V dropped 3 bases and J dropped 0; count of bases not matched to a gene: 0. Germline-derived CDR1 and CDR2 are SGHKS and YYEKEE (reference sequence). CDR3 protein: CASSWTGGSYEQYF. DNA for the CDR3: TGTGCCAGCAGCTGGACAGGGGGCTCCTACGAGCAGTACTTC.

This clonotype occurred many times. The chain is built from TRBV28 and TRBJ2-3; D may correspond to TRBD1 or TRBD2 (6 bases each). The CDR3 has 14 amino acids. The V gene lost 7 bases and the J gene lost 2 bases, with 13 bases spanning the gap. Germline V gene lookup returns CDR1 MDHEN and CDR2 SYDVKM. CDR3 sequence (DNA): TGTGCCAGCAACTCGGGGGCCGACACAGATACGCAGTATTTT. This gives the protein CASNSGADTDTQYF.

This clonotype was found a few times. In this CDR3 the conserved last residue, phenylalanine or tryptophan, is missing, so a read error is likely. The V call is TRBV27, the J call TRBJ1-1, with 7 bases fitting TRBD1. This CDR3 is 14 amino acids long. V shed 5 bases, J shed 7 bases, and the junction held 10 bases outside the gene matches. The germline CDR1 and CDR2 sequences are MNHEY and SMNVEV (reference sequence). CDR3 in DNA: TGTGCCAGCAGTATTGGACAGGAAAGATATGAAGCTTTCCTT. Translation: CASSIGQERYEAFL.

Many counts were recorded for this clonotype. J is TRBJ2-2 and V is TRBV12-3 or TRBV12-4; unclear D gene. V was cut by 2 bases and J by 1 base, with 8 bases left in between. This CDR3 comprises 15 residues. CDR3 region: CASSLFPGNTGELFF. The CDR3, as DNA: TGTGCCAGCAGTTTATTTCCGGGGAACACCGGGGAGCTGTTTTTT.

This chain connects TRBV4-1 to TRBJ1-5, with 10 nucleotides matching TRBD1. J gave up 3 bases and V 4 bases, and 6 bases lay outside the gene matches. The CDR3 has 16 amino acids. Germline CDR1 and CDR2: MGHRA and YSYEKL. The CDR3 loop is CASSPGTGVFNQPQHF. CDR3 bases: TGCGCCAGCAGCCCGGGGACAGGGGTCTTCAATCAGCCCCAGCATTTT.

As to this clonotype: This could be a read error, since a much larger clone is one nucleotide away. This chain links TRBV30 with TRBJ2-2, with a tentative D call TRBD1 (6 bases). Germline V lookup: CDR1 GTSNPN, CDR2 SVGIG (reference sequence). The CDR3 sequence is 12 residues long. The CDR3 nucleotides read TGTGCCTGGAGTTGGGACACCGGGGAGCTGGTTTTT. The encoded protein is CAWSWDTGELVF.

The sample holds a few counts of this clonotype. This chain uses TRBV18 with TRBJ2-7; D is perhaps TRBD1 (5 bases). Per the germline V gene, CDR1 is KGHSH and CDR2 is LQKENI. V lost 3 bases and J 4 bases, leaving 13 bases between the germline ends. The length of the CDR3 is 14 residues. The CDR3 sequence is CASSPWNRQYEQYF. The DNA for the CDR3 is TGTGCCAGCTCACCCTGGAACAGGCAGTACGAGCAGTACTTC.